This T cell receptor (beta chain) was recorded in a study of radiotherapy plus CTLA-4 blockade in lung cancer. Study-level information: Patients showed objective responses in 15% to 20% of cases, and disease control was achieved by less than 35%. Points from the study as a whole: Blood saw expansion of tumor-derived TCR clones after radiotherapy plus ipilimumab. Early blood T cell clone changes and increased post-radiation serum interferon-beta were reportedly the strongest response predictors.

The CDR3 sequence is 12 residues long. With 3 bases removed from V and 6 bases from J, the gap between germline ends came to 8 bases. Per the germline V gene, CDR1 is SGHDN and CDR2 is FVKESK. Remarks on this clone: Its target is not known.

Clones were sequenced by immunoSEQ multiplex PCR, and TCRdb holds only the in-frame ones, with some missing. The sample has some 50,000 clones; more than 70% are singletons. The chain joins TRBV14 to TRBJ1-2, with D hard to call. This sequence was found in a human donor with non-small cell lung cancer who had stable disease on radiotherapy plus ipilimumab. The sequencing used peripheral blood, collected from a patient treated with radiotherapy plus ipilimumab. This chain's CDR3 is CASSQRTNGYTF. In DNA form, the CDR3 reads TGTGCCAGCAGCCAGAGGACTAATGGCTACACCTTC.